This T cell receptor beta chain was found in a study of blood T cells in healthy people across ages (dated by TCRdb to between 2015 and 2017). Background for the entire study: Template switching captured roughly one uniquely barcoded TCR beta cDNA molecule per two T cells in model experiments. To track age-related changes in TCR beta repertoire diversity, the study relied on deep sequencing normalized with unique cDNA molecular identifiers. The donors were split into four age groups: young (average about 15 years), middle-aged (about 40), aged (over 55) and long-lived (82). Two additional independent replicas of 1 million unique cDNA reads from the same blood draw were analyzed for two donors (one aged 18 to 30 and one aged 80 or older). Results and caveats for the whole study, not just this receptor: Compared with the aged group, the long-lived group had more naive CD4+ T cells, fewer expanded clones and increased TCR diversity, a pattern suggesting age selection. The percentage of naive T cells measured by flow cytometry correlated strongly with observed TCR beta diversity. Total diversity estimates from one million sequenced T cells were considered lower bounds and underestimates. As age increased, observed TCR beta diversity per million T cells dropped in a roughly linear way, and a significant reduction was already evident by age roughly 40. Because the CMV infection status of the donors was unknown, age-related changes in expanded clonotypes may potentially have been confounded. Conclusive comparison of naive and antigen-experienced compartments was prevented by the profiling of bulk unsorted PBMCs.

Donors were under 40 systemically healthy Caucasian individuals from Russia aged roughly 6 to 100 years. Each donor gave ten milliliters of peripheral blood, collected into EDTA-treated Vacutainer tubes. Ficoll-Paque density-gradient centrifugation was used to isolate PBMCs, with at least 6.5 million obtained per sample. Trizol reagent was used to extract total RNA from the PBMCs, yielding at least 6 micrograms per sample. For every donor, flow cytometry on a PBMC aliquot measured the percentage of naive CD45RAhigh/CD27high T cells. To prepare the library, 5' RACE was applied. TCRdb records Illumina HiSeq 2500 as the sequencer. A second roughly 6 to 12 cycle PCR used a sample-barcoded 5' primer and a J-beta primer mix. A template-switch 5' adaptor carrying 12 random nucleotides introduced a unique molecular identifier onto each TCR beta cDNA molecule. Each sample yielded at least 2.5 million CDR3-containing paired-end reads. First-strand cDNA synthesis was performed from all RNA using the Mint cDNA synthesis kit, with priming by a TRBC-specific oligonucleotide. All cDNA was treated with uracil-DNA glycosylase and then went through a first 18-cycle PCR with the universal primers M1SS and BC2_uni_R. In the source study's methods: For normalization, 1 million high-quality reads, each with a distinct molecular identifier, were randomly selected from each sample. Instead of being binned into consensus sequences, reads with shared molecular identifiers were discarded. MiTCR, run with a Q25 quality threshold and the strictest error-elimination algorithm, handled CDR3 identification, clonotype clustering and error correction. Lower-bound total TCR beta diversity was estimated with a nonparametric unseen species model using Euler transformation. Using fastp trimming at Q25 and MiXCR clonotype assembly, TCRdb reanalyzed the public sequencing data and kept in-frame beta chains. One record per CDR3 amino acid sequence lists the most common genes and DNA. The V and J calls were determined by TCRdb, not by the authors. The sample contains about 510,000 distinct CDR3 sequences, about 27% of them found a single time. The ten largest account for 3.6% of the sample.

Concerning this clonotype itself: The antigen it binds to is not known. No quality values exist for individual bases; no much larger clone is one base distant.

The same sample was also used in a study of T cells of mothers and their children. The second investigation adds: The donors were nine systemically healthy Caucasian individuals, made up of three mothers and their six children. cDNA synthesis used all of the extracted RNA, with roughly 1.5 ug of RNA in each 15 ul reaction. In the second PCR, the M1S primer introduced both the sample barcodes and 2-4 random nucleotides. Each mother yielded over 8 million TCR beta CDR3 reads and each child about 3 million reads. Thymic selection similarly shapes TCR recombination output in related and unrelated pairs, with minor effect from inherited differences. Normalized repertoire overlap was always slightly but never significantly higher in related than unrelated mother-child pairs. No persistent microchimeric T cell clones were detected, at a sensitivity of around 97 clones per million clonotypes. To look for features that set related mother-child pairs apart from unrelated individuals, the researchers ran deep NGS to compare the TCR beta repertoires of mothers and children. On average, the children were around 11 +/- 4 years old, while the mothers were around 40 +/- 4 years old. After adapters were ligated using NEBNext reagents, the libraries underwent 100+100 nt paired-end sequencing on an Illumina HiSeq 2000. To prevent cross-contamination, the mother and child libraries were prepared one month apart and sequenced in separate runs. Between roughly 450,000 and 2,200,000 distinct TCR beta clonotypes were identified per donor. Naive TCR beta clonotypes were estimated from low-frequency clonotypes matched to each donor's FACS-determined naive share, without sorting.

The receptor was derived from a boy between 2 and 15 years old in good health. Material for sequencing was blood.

The bases are TGCGCCAGCAGACTTTCCGGGACAGGGGGACCTACCACCTTC. It codes for CASRLSGTGGPTTF. The sequence is built from TRBV5-1 and TRBJ1-2, with TRBD1 matching 11 junction bases. The germline V gene specifies SGHRS as CDR1 and YFSETQ as CDR2. Measured from the cysteine to the phenylalanine, the CDR3 is 14 residues long. Left in the record is the CDR3 DNA by itself, 42 bases read in frame from the first base. V and J are trimmed by 5 bases and 13 bases, and the gene matches miss 13 bases of the junction.